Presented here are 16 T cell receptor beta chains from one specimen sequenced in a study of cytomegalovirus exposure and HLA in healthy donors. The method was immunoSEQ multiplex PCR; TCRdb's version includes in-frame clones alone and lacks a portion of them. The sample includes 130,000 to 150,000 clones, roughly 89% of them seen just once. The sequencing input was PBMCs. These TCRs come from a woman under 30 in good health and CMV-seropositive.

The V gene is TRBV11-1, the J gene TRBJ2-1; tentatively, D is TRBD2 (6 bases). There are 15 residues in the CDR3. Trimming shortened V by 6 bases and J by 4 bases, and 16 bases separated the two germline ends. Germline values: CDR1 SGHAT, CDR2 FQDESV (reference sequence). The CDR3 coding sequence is TGTGCCAGCAGAAAGGGCGGAGGGTCTTACAATGAGCAGTTCTTC. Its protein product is CASRKGGGSYNEQFF. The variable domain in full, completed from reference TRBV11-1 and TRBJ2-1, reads EAEVAQSPRYKITEKSQAVAFWCDPISGHATLYWYRQILGQGPELLVQFQDESVVDDSQLPKDRFSAERLKGVDSTLKIQPAELGDSAMYLCASRKGGGSYNEQFFGPGTRLTVL.

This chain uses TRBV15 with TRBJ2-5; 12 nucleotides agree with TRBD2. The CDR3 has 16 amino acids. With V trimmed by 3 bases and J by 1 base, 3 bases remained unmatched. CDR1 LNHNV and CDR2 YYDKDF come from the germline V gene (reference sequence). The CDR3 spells CATSSGLAGPQETQYF. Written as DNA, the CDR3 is TGTGCCACCAGCAGCGGACTAGCGGGACCCCAAGAGACCCAGTACTTC.

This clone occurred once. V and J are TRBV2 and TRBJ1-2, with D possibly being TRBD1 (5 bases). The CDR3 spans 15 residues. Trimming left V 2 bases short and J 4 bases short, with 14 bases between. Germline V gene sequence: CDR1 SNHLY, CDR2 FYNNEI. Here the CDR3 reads CASSESGVGVYGYTF. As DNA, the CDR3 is TGTGCCAGCAGTGAAAGTGGGGTAGGGGTCTATGGCTACACCTTC.

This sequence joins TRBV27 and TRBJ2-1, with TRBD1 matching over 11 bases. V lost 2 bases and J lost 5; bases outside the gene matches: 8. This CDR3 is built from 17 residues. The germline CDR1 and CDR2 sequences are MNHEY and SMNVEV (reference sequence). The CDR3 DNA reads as TGTGCCAGCAGTTTAGTTCCGGGACAGGGGGGGGACAATGAGCAGTTCTTC. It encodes CASSLVPGQGGDNEQFF.

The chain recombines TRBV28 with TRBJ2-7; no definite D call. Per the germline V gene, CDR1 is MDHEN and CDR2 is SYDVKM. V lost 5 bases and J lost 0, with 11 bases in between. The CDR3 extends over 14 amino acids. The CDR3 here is CASSPPGFSYEQYF. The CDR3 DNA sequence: TGTGCCAGCAGTCCCCCAGGTTTCTCCTACGAGCAGTACTTC.

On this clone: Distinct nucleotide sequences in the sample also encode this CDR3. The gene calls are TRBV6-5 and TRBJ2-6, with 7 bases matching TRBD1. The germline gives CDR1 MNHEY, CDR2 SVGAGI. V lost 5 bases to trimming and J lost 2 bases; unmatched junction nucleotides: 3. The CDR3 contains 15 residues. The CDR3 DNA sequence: TGTGCCAGCAGTCTCCAGGGGGCTGGGGCCAACGTCCTGACTTTC. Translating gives CASSLQGAGANVLTF.

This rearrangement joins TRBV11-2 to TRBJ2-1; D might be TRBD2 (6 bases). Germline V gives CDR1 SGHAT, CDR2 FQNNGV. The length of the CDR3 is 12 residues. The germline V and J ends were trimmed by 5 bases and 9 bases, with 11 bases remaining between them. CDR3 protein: CASSTGGSEQFF. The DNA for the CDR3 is TGTGCCAGCAGCACCGGAGGGAGTGAGCAGTTCTTC.

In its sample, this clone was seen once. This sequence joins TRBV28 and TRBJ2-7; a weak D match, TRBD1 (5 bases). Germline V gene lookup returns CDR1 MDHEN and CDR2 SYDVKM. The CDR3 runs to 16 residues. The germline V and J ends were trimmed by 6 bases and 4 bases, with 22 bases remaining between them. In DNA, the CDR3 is TGTGCCAGCAGGGGCCCCAAAGGGGCGAAGAGGTACGAGCAGTACTTC. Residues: CASRGPKGAKRYEQYF.

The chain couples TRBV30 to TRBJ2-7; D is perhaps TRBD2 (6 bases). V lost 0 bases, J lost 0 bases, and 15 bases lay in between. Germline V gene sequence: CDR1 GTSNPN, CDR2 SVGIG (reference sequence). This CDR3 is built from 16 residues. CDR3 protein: CAWSVYGRGDSYEQYF. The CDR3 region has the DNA TGTGCCTGGAGTGTATATGGGCGGGGAGACTCCTACGAGCAGTACTTC.

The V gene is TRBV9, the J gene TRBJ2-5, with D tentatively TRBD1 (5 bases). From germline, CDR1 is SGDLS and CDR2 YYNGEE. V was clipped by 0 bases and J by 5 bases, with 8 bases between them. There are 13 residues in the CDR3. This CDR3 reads CASSVDWGETQYF. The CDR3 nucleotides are TGTGCCAGCAGCGTAGATTGGGGCGAGACCCAGTACTTC.

The CDR3 DNA reads TGTGCCACCAGCTTCGAACCAGGGTCGACCTACGAGCAGTACTTC. Residues: CATSFEPGSTYEQYF. The genes are TRBV15 and TRBJ2-7; possible D gene TRBD1, 5 bases. The V gene's germline CDR1 is LNHNV and CDR2 YYDKDF (reference sequence). V shed 5 bases and J shed 2 bases, with 16 bases lying between them. The CDR3 consists of 15 residues.

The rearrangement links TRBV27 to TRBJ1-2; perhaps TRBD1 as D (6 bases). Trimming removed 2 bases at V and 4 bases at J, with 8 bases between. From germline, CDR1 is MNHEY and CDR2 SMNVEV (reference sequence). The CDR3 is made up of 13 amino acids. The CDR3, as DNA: TGTGCCAGCAGTTTAACAGGGACCTATGGCTACACCTTC. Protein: CASSLTGTYGYTF.

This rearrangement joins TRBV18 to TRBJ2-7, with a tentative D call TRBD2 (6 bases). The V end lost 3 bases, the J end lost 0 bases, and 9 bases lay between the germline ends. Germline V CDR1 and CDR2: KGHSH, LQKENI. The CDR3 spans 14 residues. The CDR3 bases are TGTGCCAGCTCACCGGGGACTTCCTCCTACGAGCAGTACTTC. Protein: CASSPGTSSYEQYF.

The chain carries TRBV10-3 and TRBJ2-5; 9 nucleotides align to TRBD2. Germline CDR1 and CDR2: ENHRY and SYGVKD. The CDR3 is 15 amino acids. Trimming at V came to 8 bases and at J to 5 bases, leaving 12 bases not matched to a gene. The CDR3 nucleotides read TGTGCCATCGGAAGTAGCGGGGGTCCCATTGAGACCCAGTACTTC. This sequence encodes CAIGSSGGPIETQYF.

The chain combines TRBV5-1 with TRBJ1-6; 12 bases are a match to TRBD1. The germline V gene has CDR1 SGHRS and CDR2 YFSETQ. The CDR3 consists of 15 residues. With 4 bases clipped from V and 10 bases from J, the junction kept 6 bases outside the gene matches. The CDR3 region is CASSDRDRGQSPLHF. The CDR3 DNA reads TGCGCCAGCAGCGACCGGGACAGGGGGCAATCACCCCTCCACTTT.

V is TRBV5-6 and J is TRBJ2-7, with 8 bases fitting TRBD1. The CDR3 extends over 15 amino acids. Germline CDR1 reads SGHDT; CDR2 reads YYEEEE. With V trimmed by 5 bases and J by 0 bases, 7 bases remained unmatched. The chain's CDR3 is CASSRPGQASYEQYF. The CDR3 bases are TGTGCCAGCAGTCGTCCGGGACAGGCCTCCTACGAGCAGTACTTC.